This TCR beta chain is drawn from a study of blood T cell repertoires in COVID-19. In the study overall: Sites across the United States, Italy and Spain contributed samples from acute and convalescent COVID-19. Sample material is recorded as cDNA or gDNA derived from T cells, B-cell-depleted T cells, or PBMCs.

Living in 24 US areas, the participants were between about 18 and 100 years of age. Two consecutive negative NP/OP PCR tests, clearance, or resolved symptoms defined Cohort 3 recovery. Produced via immunoSEQ multiplex PCR; TCRdb's table is partial and in-frame only. Of some 190,000 clones in the sample, approximately 84% were seen once. Germline CDR1 reads SGHVS; CDR2 reads FNYEAQ. This CDR3 has 15 amino acids. The ends were cut back, 1 base at V and 9 bases at J, with 16 bases in the middle. The clonotype comes from a woman under 40 who had recovered from COVID-19. Sample: PBMCs or T cells enriched from blood (not recorded which). This chain connects TRBV7-6 to TRBJ2-1; the D gene is possibly TRBD1 (5 bases). The CDR3 is CASSLEWGLRGEQFF. The CDR3 region has the DNA TGTGCCAGCAGCTTAGAATGGGGCTTGCGCGGTGAGCAGTTCTTC.